The following is a T cell receptor (beta chain) sequence with its context. Its antigen is currently unknown. No patient escaped relapse after autologous stem cell transplantation, and brentuximab vedotin exposure varied. Libraries were prepared by immunoSEQ multiplex PCR; TCRdb keeps only in-frame clonotypes and omits some of them. The sample has about 98,000 clones, approximately 92% seen once. The sample originates from a study of PD-1 blockade in classical Hodgkin lymphoma. Across the study: The patients were dosed with nivolumab 3 mg/kg, infused intravenously every 2 weeks. Whole-study results and caveats: For complete responders, baseline diversity was comparable to that of newly diagnosed patients.

CDR1 and CDR2 (germline): LNHDA, SQIVND (reference sequence). CDR3 length: 15 residues. V lost 3 bases and J lost 2, with 13 bases in between. The rearrangement uses TRBV19 and TRBJ2-5; D unclear. The TCR sequence derives from a human donor with classical Hodgkin lymphoma. Sequences were derived from peripheral blood mononuclear cells (PBMCs), sampled at baseline. The chain's CDR3 is CASSMGSRPQETQYF. CDR3 in DNA: TGTGCCAGTAGTATGGGGTCCCGACCACAAGAGACCCAGTACTTC.